This T cell receptor beta chain originates from a study of blood T cell repertoires in COVID-19. Overall study: Acute and convalescent COVID-19 samples came from the United States, Italy and Spain. From T cells, B-cell-depleted T cells, or PBMCs came the material, which was cDNA or gDNA.

In the study's own analysis: The assay estimated nucleated cells by amplifying reference gene primers. Generated by immunoSEQ multiplex PCR, the TCRdb table keeps only in-frame clones and is missing some. V and J calls plus clone size are reproduced from that table; the DNA served to infer D and trimming. This sample yields over 300,000 clones, of which roughly 90% are seen a single time; 0.95% to 1.5% belongs to the top ten. The V gene end was trimmed by 5 bases and the J gene end by 0 bases; junction bases not matched to a gene: 3. The CDR3 length is 15 residues. Germline V gives CDR1 SGHVS, CDR2 FNYEAQ.

The chain carries TRBV7-6 and TRBJ2-7; TRBD2 agrees at 11 bases. Sequencing input: peripheral blood. This clonotype was sampled from a man in his forties or fifties with acute or convalescent COVID-19. The CDR3 DNA sequence: TGTGCCAGCAGCCCCGGGACTAGCGGCTCCTACGAGCAGTACTTC. This translates into CASSPGTSGSYEQYF.